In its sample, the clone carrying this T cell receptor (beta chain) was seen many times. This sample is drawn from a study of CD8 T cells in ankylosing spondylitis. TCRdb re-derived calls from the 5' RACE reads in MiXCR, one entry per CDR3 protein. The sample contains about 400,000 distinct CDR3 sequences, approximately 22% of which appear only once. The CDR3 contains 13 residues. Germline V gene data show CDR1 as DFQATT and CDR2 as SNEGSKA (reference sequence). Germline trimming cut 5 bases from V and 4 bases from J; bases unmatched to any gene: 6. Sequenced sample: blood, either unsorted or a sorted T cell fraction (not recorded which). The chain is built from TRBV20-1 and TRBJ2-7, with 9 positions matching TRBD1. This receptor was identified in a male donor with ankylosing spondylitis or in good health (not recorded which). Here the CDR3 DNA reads TGCAGTGCTCCAACAGGGGGCTGGTACGAGCAGTACTTC. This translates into CSAPTGGWYEQYF.